The 2 T cell receptor beta chains below were found in one sample sequenced in a study of PD-1 blockade in classical Hodgkin lymphoma. Each of the patients experienced relapse following autologous stem cell transplantation, and their brentuximab vedotin exposure differed. TCRdb's table, derived via immunoSEQ multiplex PCR, lists solely in-frame clones and lacks some. Found here are about 85,000 clones, nearly 95% of them singletons; the top ten hold about 2.6%. The sample here was peripheral blood mononuclear cells (PBMCs), taken before the second cycle of nivolumab. These receptors came from a human donor with classical Hodgkin lymphoma.

In its sample, this clone was seen a few times. CDR3 in amino acids: CALLSDSFMNTEAFF. In DNA form, the CDR3 reads TGTGCCTTACTTTCGGACAGCTTTATGAACACTGAAGCTTTCTTT. The gene calls are TRBV30 and TRBJ1-1; the D gene is possibly TRBD1 (6 bases). The V gene lost 7 bases and the J gene lost 0 bases, with 18 bases spanning the gap. The CDR3 consists of 15 residues. In germline, CDR1 is GTSNPN, CDR2 SVGIG (reference sequence).

This chain links TRBV7-9 with TRBJ1-1; 7 nucleotides line up with TRBD1. Germline loops: CDR1 SEHNR, CDR2 FQNEAQ (reference sequence). The CDR3 is 16 residues long. V shed 5 bases, J shed 6 bases, and the junction held 15 bases outside the gene matches. CDR3 loop: CASSPEFRQGLAEAFF. In nucleotides, the CDR3 is TGTGCCAGCAGCCCGGAATTTAGACAGGGTCTAGCTGAAGCTTTCTTT.